Listed here is a single T cell receptor beta chain. Its antigen is undetermined. The authors produced TCR alpha and TCR beta cDNA libraries with sample barcodes and UMIs by 5'RACE using constant-segment primers. Each CDR3 protein gets one entry after TCRdb re-called the 5' RACE reads with MiXCR. The table shows approximately 500,000 distinct CDR3 sequences, with around a quarter occurring only once. The sample is drawn from a study of T-cell memory formation after mild COVID-19. Points from the study as a whole: Contracting clones, day 15 to 85, had balanced CD4/CD8, and later expanders favored CD4+. Memory from before infection featured some responding clones, which suggests cross-reactive memory joined.

The sequence was obtained from an adult woman who had mild COVID-19 (a few samples of this study predate the infection). Cell type and time point are not known. The sequencing sample was made of PBMCs or a T cell subset sorted from them (not recorded which).

The CDR3 region is CASSPSQGNSYNEQFF. CDR3 in DNA: TGTGCCAGCTCACCATCCCAGGGGAACTCCTACAATGAGCAGTTCTTC. The gene calls are TRBV18 and TRBJ2-1; the D gene is possibly TRBD1 (6 bases). Per germline, CDR1 KGHSH and CDR2 LQKENI. The CDR3 length is 16 residues. V lost 2 bases and J 0 bases, leaving 11 bases between the germline ends.